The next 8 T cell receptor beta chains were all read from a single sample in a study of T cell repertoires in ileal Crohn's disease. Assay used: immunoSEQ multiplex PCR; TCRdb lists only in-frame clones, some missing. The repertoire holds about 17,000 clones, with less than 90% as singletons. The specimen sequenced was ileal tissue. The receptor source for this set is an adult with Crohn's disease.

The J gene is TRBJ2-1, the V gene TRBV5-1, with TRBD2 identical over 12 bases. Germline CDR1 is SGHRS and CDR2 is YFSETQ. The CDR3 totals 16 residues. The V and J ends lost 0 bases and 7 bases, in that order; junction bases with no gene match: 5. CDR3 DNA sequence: TGCGCCAGCAGCTTGGCTAGCGGGGGGGCCTGGAATGAGCAGTTCTTC. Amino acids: CASSLASGGAWNEQFF.

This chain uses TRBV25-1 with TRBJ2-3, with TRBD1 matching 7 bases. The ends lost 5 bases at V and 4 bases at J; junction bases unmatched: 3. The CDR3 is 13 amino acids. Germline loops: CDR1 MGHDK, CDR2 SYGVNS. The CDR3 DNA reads TGTGCCAGCAGTTTAGGGGGCCCAGATACGCAGTATTTT. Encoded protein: CASSLGGPDTQYF. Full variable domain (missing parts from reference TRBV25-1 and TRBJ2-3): EADIYQTPRYLVIGTGKKITLECSQTMGHDKMYWYQQDPGMELHLIHYSYGVNSTEKGDLSSESTVSRIRTEHFPLTLESARPSHTSQYLCASSLGGPDTQYFGPGTRLTVL.

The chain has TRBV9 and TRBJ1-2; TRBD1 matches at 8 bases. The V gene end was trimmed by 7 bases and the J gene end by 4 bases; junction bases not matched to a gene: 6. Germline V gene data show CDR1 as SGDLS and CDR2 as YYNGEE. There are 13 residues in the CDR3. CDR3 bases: TGTGCCAGCCGAGGGACAGGATCCTATGGCTACACCTTC. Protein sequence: CASRGTGSYGYTF.

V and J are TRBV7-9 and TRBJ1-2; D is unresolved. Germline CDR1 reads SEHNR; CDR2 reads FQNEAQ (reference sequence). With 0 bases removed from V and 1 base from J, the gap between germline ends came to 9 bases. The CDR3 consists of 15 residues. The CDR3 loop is CASSLAHNSNYGYTF. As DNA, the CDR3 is TGTGCCAGCAGCTTAGCGCACAACAGTAACTATGGCTACACCTTC.

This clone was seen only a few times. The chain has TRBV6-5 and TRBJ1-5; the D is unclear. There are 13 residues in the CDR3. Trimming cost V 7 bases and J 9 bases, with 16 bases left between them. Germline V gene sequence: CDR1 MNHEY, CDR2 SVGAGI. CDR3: CASTAREMGPQHF. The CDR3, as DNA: TGTGCCAGCACCGCCCGGGAGATGGGGCCCCAGCATTTT.

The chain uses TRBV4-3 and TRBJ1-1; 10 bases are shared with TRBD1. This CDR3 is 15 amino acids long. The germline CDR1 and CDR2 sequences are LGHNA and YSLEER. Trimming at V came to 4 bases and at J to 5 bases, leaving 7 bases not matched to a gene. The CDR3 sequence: CASSPGDRGKTEAFF. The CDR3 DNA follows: TGCGCCAGCAGCCCCGGGGACAGGGGAAAAACTGAAGCTTTCTTT.

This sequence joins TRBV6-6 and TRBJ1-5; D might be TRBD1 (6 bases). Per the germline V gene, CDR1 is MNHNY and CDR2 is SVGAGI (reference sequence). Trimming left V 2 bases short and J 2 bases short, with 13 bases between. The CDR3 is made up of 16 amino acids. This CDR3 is CASSYAGALGNQPQHF. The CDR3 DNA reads TGTGCCAGCAGTTACGCAGGGGCACTAGGCAATCAGCCCCAGCATTTT.

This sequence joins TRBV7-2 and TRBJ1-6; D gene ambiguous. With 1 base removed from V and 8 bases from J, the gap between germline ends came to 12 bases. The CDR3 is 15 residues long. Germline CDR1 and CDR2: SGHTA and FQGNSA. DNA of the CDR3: TGTGCCAGCAGCTTAGTCGGGCTCGGGGATTCACCCCTCCACTTT. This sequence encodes CASSLVGLGDSPLHF. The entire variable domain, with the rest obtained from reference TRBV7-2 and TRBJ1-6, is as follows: GAGVSQSPSNKVTEKGKDVELRCDPISGHTALYWYRQSLGQGLEFLIYFQGNSAPDKSGLPSDRFSAERTGGSVSTLTIQRTQQEDSAVYLCASSLVGLGDSPLHFGNGTRLTVT.